This record looks at one T cell receptor beta chain sequence and its context. This record comes from a study of blood T cell repertoires in COVID-19. Study details: There were acute and convalescent COVID-19 samples, and they came from the United States, Italy and Spain. From T cells, B-cell-depleted T cells, or PBMCs came the material, which was cDNA or gDNA.

In the original analysis: Scientists estimated how many nucleated cells there were by amplifying reference gene primers. TCRdb's copy holds only in-frame clones and misses some; the assay was immunoSEQ multiplex PCR. V and J calls and clone size follow that table, whereas D and trimming were derived from the DNA. Among about 110,000 clones, over 60% were seen once, and the ten largest hold 4% to 5.5%. Germline assignment: CDR1 SNHLY and CDR2 FYNNEI. The CDR3 has 18 amino acids. V was pared by 3 bases and J by 2 bases, with 16 bases of the junction left unmatched. The receptor was isolated from a human donor in a cohort sampled during active or convalescent COVID-19. This rearrangement joins TRBV2 to TRBJ2-7; 7 bases are a match to TRBD2. The sample was peripheral blood. The CDR3 coding sequence is TGTGCCAGCAGTGAGGATATATGGTTTCCTAGCGGTACCTACGAGCAGTACTTC. It is translated as CASSEDIWFPSGTYEQYF.